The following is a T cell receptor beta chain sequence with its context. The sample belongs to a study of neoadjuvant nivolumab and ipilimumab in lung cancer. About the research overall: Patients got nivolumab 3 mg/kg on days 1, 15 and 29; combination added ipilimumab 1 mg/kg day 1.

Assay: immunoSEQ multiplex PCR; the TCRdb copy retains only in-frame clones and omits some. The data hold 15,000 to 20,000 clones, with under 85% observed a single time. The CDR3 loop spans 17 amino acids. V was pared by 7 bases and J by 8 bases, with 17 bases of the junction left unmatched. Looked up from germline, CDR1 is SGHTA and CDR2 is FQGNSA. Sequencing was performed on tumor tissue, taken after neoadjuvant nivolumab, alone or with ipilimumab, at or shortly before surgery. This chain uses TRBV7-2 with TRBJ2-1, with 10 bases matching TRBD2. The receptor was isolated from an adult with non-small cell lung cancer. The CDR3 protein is CASNRLFGERGGHEQFF. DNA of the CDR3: TGTGCCAGCAACCGGCTATTTGGGGAGCGGGGGGGCCATGAGCAGTTCTTC.